The present TCR beta chain was sequenced within a study of regulatory T cells in long-lasting Graves disease. In germline, CDR1 is SGHVS, CDR2 FQNEAQ. The CDR3 extends over 14 amino acids. Trimming cost V 4 bases and J 4 bases, with 13 bases left between them. The TCR beta library used iRepertoire HTBI primers with Arm-PCR amplification of CDR3. TCRdb analysed the multiplex PCR reads with MiXCR anew, one entry per CDR3 protein. The sample consists of around 250,000 distinct CDR3 sequences, under 20% of them appearing once. Noted time point: newly diagnosed GD, antithyroid drugs for less than 3 months. Researchers made the TCR library from RNA that was extracted from PBMCs. From each patient, roughly 10 milliliters of peripheral blood was drawn and collected into an EDTA anticoagulant tube. The same sample was also used in a study of T cells in Graves' hyperthyroidism and ophthalmopathy.

The V call is TRBV7-8, the J call TRBJ1-1, with D unresolved. Sequenced material: peripheral blood mononuclear cells (PBMCs), taken at new diagnosis, from a patient treated with antithyroid drugs. This sequence was found in a woman under 40 with Graves disease. CDR3 sequence (DNA): TGTGCCAGCAGCTCCCGTTCGGGGTCCACTGAAGCTTTCTTT. Protein product: CASSSRSGSTEAFF.